The entry that follows covers one T cell receptor beta chain sequence. The antigen is unknown. Expansion with viral peptide pools was applied to antigen-specific CD4+ T cells by the ViraFEST assay prior to sequencing. Culture lasted roughly 9 days before CD4+ T cell isolation. Everyone in the study got two shots of either the BNT162b2 or mRNA-1273 vaccine. Wells containing a few million PBMC each were cultured with approximately 9.2 IU/ml IL-2 and approximately 9.6 ug/ml peptides. Each culture had half its medium swapped for IL-2 medium on days 3 and 7. Using immunoSEQ multiplex PCR, the repertoire was profiled, and TCRdb retains in-frame clones only, with some absent. The repertoire holds roughly 63,000 clones, with around 80% as singletons. The data were obtained in a study of vaccination effects on CD4 cells after COVID-19. Regarding the study as a whole: Both infection-induced and vaccine-induced clones contracted markedly at late post-vaccination timepoints. Only a single clone (1 of 255 vaccine-induced clones in healthy vaccinees) cross-reacted with common cold coronaviruses.

The sample in question was CD4+ T cells from PBMCs cultured with HCoV-OC43 spike peptides, obtained after COVID-19 vaccination. Subset in this sample: HCoV-OC43 spike overlapping peptide pool stimulation. This receptor was identified in a human donor who received a COVID-19 vaccine.

CDR3: CASSRETYNEQFF. The CDR3 DNA sequence: TGTGCCAGCAGCCGTGAGACCTACAATGAGCAGTTCTTC. J is TRBJ2-1 and V is TRBV6-4; D gene ambiguous. The CDR3 length is 13 residues. The germline gives CDR1 MRHNA, CDR2 SNTAGT. V lost 6 bases, J lost 2 bases, and 8 bases lay in between.